This T cell receptor beta chain was captured in a study of vaccination and CD4 T cells after COVID-19. Study information: Every participant had a vaccine, which was either BNT162b2 or mRNA-1273, given in two doses. It was a median around 100 days after diagnosis, with a range of 35 to 161, that post-COVID samples were drawn. Taking of post-vaccine samples occurred a median around 67 days after dose two (range 14 to 241).

TCRdb ran MiXCR on the PCR reads and lists one entry per CDR3 protein. The sample yields over 15,000 distinct CDR3 sequences, roughly two thirds seen once. Positive tests by PCR, dated March to December 2020, predated US Alpha, Beta and Delta variants. The length of the CDR3 is 15 residues. Per germline, CDR1 MDHEN and CDR2 SYDVKM. V lost 3 bases to trimming and J lost 4 bases, with 13 bases between them. Sequences were derived from CD4+ T cells from blood, sampled after SARS-CoV-2 vaccination. The TCR comes from a human donor who had recovered from COVID-19. V gene TRBV28 combines with J gene TRBJ1-5; D may be TRBD1 (5 bases). The CDR3 is CASSFGTRENQPQHF. The CDR3 bases are TGTGCCAGCAGTTTTGGGACCAGGGAAAATCAGCCCCAGCATTTT.